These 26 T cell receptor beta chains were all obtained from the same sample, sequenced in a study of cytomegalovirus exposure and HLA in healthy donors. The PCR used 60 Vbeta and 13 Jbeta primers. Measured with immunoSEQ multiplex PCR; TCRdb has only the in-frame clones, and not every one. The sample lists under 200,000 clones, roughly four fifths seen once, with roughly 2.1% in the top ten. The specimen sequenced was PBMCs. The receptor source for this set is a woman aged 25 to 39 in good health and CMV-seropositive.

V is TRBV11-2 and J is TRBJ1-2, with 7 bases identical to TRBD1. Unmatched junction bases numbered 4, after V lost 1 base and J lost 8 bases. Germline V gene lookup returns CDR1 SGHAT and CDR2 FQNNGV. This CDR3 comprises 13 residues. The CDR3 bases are TGTGCCAGCAGCTTAGTAGGGGGCGGAGGCTACACCTTC. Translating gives CASSLVGGGGYTF.

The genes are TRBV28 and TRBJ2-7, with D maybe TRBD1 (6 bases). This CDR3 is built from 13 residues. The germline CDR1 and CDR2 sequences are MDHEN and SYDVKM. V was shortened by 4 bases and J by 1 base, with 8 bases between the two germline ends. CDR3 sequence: CASSYGQSYEQYF. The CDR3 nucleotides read TGTGCCAGCAGTTACGGACAGTCCTACGAGCAGTACTTC.

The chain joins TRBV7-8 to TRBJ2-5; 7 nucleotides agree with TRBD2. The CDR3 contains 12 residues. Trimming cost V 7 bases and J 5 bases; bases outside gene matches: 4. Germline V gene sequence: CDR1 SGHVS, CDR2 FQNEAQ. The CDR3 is CASNVGGETQYF. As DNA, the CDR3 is TGTGCCAGCAACGTGGGGGGGGAGACCCAGTACTTC.

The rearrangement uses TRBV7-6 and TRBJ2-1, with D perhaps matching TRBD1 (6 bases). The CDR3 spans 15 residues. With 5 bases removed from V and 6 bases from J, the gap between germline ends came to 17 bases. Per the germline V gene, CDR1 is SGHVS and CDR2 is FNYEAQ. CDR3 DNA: TGTGCCAGCAGCAGAAAACTTACAGGGCCCAATGAGCAGTTCTTC. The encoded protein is CASSRKLTGPNEQFF. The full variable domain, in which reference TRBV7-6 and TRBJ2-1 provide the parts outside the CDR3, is GAGVSQSPRYKVTKRGQDVALRCDPISGHVSLYWYRQALGQGPEFLTYFNYEAQQDKSGLPNDRFSAERPEGSISTLTIQRTEQRDSAMYRCASSRKLTGPNEQFFGPGTRLTVL.

The CDR3 nucleotides read TGTGCCAGCTCTGGGGGGGCATCGAACACTGAAGCTTTCTTT. This codes for CASSGGASNTEAFF. The chain employs TRBV18 and TRBJ1-1; TRBD1 is a possible D gene (6 bases). The length of the CDR3 is 14 residues. The V end was cut by 6 bases, the J end by 1 base, with 12 bases between. The germline V gene has CDR1 KGHSH and CDR2 LQKENI.

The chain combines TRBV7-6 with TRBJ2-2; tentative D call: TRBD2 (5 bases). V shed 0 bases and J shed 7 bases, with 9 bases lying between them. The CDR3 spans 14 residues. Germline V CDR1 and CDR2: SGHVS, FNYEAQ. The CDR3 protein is CASSLAHGIGELFF. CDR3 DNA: TGTGCCAGCAGCTTAGCGCACGGGATCGGGGAGCTGTTTTTT.

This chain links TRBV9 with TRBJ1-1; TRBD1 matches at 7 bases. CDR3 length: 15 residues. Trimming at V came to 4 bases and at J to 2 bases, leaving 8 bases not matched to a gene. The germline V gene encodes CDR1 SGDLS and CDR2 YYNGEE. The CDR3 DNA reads TGTGCCAGCAGCCCCGACAGGGCAGGAAACACTGAAGCTTTCTTT. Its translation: CASSPDRAGNTEAFF.

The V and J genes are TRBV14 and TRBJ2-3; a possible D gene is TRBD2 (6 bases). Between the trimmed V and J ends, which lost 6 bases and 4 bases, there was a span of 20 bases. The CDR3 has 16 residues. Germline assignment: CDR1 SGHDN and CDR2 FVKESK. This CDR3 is CASSQMGGSRSDTQYF. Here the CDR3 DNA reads TGTGCCAGCAGTCAAATGGGAGGTAGTAGGTCAGATACGCAGTATTTT.

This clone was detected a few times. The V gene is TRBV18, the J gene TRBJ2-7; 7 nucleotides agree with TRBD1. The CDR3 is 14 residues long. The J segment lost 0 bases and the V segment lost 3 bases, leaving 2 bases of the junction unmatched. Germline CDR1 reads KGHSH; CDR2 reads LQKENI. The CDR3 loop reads CASSPTGSSYEQYF. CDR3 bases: TGTGCCAGCTCACCGACAGGGAGCTCCTACGAGCAGTACTTC.

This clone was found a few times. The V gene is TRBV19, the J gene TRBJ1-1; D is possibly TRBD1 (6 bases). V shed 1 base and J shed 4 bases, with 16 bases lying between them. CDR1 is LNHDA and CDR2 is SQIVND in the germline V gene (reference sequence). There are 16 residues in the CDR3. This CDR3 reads CASSIGATGRGTEAFF. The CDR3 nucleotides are TGTGCCAGTAGTATAGGGGCTACAGGGAGGGGCACTGAAGCTTTCTTT.

CDR3 in amino acids: CASSHTGTNTGELFF. The DNA of the CDR3 is TGTGCCAGCAGTCACACAGGGACGAACACCGGGGAGCTGTTTTTT. The chain is built from TRBV5-4 and TRBJ2-2, with D maybe TRBD1 (6 bases). Between the trimmed V and J ends, which lost 5 bases and 0 bases, there was a span of 11 bases. The CDR3 is 15 residues long. From germline, CDR1 is SGHNT and CDR2 YYREEE (reference sequence).

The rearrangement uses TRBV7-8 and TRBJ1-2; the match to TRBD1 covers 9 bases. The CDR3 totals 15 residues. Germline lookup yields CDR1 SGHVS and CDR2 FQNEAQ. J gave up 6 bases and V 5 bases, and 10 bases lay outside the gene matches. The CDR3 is CASSRGTGIMDGYTF. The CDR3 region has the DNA TGTGCCAGCAGCCGAGGGACAGGGATTATGGATGGCTACACCTTC. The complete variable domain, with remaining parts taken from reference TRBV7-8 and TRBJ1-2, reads GAGVSQSPRYKVAKRGQDVALRCDPISGHVSLFWYQQALGQGPEFLTYFQNEAQLDKSGLPSDRFFAERPEGSVSTLKIQRTQQEDSAVYLCASSRGTGIMDGYTFGSGTRLTVV.

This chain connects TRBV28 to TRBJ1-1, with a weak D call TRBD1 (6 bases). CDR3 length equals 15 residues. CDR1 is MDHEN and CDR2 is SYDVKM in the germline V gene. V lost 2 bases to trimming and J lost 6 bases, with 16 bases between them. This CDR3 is CASSLGGVGPPEAFF. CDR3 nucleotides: TGTGCCAGCAGTTTAGGGGGCGTCGGTCCCCCTGAAGCTTTCTTT.

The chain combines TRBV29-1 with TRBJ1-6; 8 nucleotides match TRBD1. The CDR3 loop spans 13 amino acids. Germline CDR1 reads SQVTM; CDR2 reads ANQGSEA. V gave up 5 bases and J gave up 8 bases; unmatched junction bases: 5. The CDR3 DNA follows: TGCAGCGTTCGAGGGGACAGGCATTCACCCCTCCACTTT. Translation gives CSVRGDRHSPLHF.

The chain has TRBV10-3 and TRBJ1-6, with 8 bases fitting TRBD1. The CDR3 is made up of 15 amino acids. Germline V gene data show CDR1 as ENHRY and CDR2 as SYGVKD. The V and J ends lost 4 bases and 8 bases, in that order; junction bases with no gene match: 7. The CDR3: CAISGGDRRDSPLHF. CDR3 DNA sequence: TGTGCCATCAGTGGAGGGGACAGGAGAGATTCACCCCTCCACTTT.

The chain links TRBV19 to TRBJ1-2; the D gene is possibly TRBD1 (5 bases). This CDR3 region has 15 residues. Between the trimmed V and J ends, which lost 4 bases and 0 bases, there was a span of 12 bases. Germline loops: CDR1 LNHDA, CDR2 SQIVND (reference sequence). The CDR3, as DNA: TGTGCCAGTAGTAGATCACAGGTAGCTAACTATGGCTACACCTTC. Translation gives CASSRSQVANYGYTF.

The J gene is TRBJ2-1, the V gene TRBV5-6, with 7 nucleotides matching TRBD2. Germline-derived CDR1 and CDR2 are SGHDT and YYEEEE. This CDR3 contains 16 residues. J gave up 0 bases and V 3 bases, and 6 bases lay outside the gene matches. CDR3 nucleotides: TGTGCCAGCAGCTGGGGGGGACTTCTCTCCTACAATGAGCAGTTCTTC. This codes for CASSWGGLLSYNEQFF.

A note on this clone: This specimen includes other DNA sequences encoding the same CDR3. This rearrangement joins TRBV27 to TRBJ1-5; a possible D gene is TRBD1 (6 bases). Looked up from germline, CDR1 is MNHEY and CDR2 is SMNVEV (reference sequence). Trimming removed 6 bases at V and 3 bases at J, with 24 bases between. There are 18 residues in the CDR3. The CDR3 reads CASSTLTGWEGDNQPQHF. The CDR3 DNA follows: TGTGCCAGCAGCACCCTGACAGGATGGGAGGGGGACAATCAGCCCCAGCATTTT.

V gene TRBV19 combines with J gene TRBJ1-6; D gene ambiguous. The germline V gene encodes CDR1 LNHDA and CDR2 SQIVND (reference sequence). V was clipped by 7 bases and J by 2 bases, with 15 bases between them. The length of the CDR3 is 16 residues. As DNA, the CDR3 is TGTGCCAGTACCCTAGGCGGGCCAACCTATAATTCACCCCTCCACTTT. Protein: CASTLGGPTYNSPLHF.

This chain's CDR3 is CASSNVPGQTVYGYTF. CDR3 nucleotides: TGCGCCAGCAGCAATGTGCCGGGACAGACAGTCTATGGCTACACCTTC. The chain recombines TRBV5-1 with TRBJ1-2, with TRBD1 matching over 7 bases. This CDR3 contains 16 residues. V trimming: 4 bases; J trimming: 4 bases; junction bases outside the gene matches: 13. Germline lookup yields CDR1 SGHRS and CDR2 YFSETQ.

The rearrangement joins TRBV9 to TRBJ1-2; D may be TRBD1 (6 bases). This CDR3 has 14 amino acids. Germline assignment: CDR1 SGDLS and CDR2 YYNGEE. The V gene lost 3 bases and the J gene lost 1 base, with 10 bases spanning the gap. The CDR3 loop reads CASSAGTNNYGYTF. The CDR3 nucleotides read TGTGCCAGCAGCGCCGGGACAAATAACTATGGCTACACCTTC.

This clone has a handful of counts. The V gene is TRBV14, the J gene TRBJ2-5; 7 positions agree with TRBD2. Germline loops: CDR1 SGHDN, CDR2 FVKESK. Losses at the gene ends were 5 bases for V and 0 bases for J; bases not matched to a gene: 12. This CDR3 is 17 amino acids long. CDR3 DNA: TGTGCCAGCAGCGACCTCCTAGCGGTTAGCCACCAAGAGACCCAGTACTTC. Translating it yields CASSDLLAVSHQETQYF.

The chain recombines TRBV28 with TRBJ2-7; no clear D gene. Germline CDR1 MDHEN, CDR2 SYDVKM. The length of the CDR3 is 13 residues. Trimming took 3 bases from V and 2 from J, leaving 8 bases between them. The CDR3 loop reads CASSFARTYEQYF. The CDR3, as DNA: TGTGCCAGCAGTTTTGCTAGAACCTACGAGCAGTACTTC. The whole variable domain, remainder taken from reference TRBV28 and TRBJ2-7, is DVKVTQSSRYLVKRTGEKVFLECVQDMDHENMFWYRQDPGLGLRLIYFSYDVKMKEKGDIPEGYSVSREKKERFSLILESASTNQTSMYLCASSFARTYEQYFGPGTRLTVT.

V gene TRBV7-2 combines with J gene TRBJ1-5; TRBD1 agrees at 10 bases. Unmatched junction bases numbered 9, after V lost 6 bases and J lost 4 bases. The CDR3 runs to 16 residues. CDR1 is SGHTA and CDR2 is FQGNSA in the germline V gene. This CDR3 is CASSLNPGQGNQPQHF. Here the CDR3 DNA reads TGTGCCAGCAGTCTTAATCCGGGACAGGGGAATCAGCCCCAGCATTTT.

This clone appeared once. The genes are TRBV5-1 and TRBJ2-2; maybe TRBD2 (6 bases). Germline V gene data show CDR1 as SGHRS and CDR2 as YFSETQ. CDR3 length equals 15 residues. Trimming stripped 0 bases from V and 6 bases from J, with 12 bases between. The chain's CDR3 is CASSLGTSHAGELFF. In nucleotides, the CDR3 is TGCGCCAGCAGCTTGGGCACTAGCCATGCCGGGGAGCTGTTTTTT.

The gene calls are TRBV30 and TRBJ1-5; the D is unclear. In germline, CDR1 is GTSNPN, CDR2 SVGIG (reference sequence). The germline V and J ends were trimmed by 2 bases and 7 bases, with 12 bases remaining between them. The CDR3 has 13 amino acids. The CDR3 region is CAWSSSTGQPQHF. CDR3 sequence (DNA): TGTGCCTGGAGTTCATCGACCGGGCAGCCCCAGCATTTT.